This T cell receptor (beta chain) was obtained from a study of OX40 agonist ivuxolimab in advanced cancers. Study-level information: Patients in the trial were receiving intravenous ivuxolimab every 2 weeks, at doses of 0.01 to 10 mg/kg.

This clone showed up just once. The target antigen is unknown. The table came from immunoSEQ multiplex PCR; TCRdb's copy has only in-frame clones and leaves some out. The sample has some 11,000 clones; around 84% are singletons. After removal of 5 bases from V and 5 bases from J, the junction contained 9 bases not matched to a gene. Germline CDR1 SEHNR, CDR2 FQNEAQ (reference sequence). The length of the CDR3 is 15 residues. Broader study findings: Fewer expanded clones were found on average in CD4+ than in CD8+ T cells.

The receptor's source is an adult with an advanced solid tumor such as melanoma, head and neck, liver or kidney cancer. This material consisted of CD4+ or CD8+ T cells sorted from blood, taken in a trial of the OX40 agonist ivuxolimab. The chain has TRBV7-9 and TRBJ2-7, with TRBD1 matching 10 bases. The DNA for the CDR3 is TGTGCCAGCAGCCCGCAGGACAGGGGGGGAGACGAGCAGTACTTC. Its translation is CASSPQDRGGDEQYF.